This T cell receptor (beta chain) was retrieved from a study of cytomegalovirus exposure and HLA in healthy donors. PCR used 60 Vbeta primers and 13 Jbeta primers. Only in-frame clones appear in the TCRdb table, and some are missing; sequencing was by immunoSEQ multiplex PCR. The sample holds hundreds of thousands of clones, around 80% seen once. Germline V gives CDR1 SGHNT, CDR2 YENEEA. Losses at the gene ends were 1 base for V and 4 bases for J; bases not matched to a gene: 7. CDR3 length: 17 amino acids. The genes are TRBV11-3 and TRBJ2-1; 10 positions agree with TRBD2. Sequenced sample: PBMCs. The sequence was collected from a woman in her fifties or sixties in good health and CMV-seropositive. For the CDR3, the DNA is TGTGCCAGCAGCTTAGGGGGGACAGCGGGGGGGTACAATGAGCAGTTCTTC. Translated, it gives CASSLGGTAGGYNEQFF. The whole variable domain, filled in from reference TRBV11-3 and TRBJ2-1, reads EAGVVQSPRYKIIEKKQPVAFWCNPISGHNTLYWYLQNLGQGPELLIRYENEEAVDDSQLPKDRFSAERLKGVDSTLKIQPAELGDSAVYLCASSLGGTAGGYNEQFFGPGTRLTVL.